The entry below describes one TCR beta chain. Unmatched junction bases numbered 7, after V lost 1 base and J lost 3 bases. Germline V CDR1 and CDR2: SGHNT, YENEEA. The CDR3 spans 16 residues. Authors' analysis steps: Counts of nucleated cells, estimated from reference gene primer amplification, were obtained. Using immunoSEQ multiplex PCR, the repertoire was profiled, and TCRdb retains in-frame clones only, with some absent. That table furnishes V, J and clone size, whereas the DNA furnished D and trimming. Of more than 200,000 clones in the sample, less than 90% are singletons; the top ten hold roughly 0.7%. This sample was taken from a study of blood T cell repertoires in COVID-19. The wider study: T cells, B-cell-depleted T cells, or PBMCs provided the cDNA or gDNA that served as material.

The V call is TRBV11-3, the J call TRBJ2-3; 7 nucleotides line up with TRBD2. Sequenced material: peripheral blood. This sequence originates from a man aged 40-49 years with acute or convalescent COVID-19. CDR3 sequence reads: CASSLGGGGLTDTQYF. For the CDR3, the DNA is TGTGCCAGCAGCTTAGGTGGCGGGGGATTGACAGATACGCAGTATTTT. Full variable domain (remainder filled in from reference TRBV11-3 and TRBJ2-3): EAGVVQSPRYKIIEKKQPVAFWCNPISGHNTLYWYLQNLGQGPELLIRYENEEAVDDSQLPKDRFSAERLKGVDSTLKIQPAELGDSAVYLCASSLGGGGLTDTQYFGPGTRLTVL.